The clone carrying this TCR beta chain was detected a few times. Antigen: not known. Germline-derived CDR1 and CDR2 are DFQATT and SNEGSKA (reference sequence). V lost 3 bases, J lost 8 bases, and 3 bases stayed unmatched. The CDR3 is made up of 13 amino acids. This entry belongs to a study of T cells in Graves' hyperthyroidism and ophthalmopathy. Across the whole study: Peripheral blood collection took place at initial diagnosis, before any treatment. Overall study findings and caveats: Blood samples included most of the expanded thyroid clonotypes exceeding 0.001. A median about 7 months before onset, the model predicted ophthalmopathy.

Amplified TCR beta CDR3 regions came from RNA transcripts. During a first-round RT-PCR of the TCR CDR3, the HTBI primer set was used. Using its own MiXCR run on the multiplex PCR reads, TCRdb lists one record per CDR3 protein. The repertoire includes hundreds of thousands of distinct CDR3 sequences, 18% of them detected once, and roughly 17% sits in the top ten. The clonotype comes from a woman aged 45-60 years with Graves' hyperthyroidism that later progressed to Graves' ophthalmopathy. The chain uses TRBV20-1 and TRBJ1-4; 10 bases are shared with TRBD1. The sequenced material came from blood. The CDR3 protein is CSASDRGREKLFF. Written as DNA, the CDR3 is TGCAGTGCTAGCGACAGGGGGCGAGAAAAACTGTTTTTT.